This entry lists 3 T cell receptor delta chains sequenced from one sample in a study of Vδ1+ human thymocytes (dated by TCRdb to 2016 to 2019). Study-wide findings and limitations: Thymic TRG and TRD repertoires appeared highly polyclonal with Gaussian CDR3 length distributions, unlike oligoclonal peripheral blood repertoires.

Which antigens these TCRs recognize remains unknown. TCRdb shows the sequencer as Illumina MiSeq. RNA extraction was carried out with the RNeasy mini kit, and reverse transcription was then done using Superscript III. CDR3 amplicons were generated by multiplex PCR with pooled V-gene forward primers and a constant-region reverse primer carrying Illumina adaptor overhangs. TCRdb called clones from the public reads with CATT, and repeated DNA sequences were later combined into one row. Counted in this sample were about 54,000 delta-chain clones; approximately 16% of them appeared once. The ten largest make up 0.5% of the sample. The specimen sequenced was Vdelta1+ gamma-delta thymocytes from the thymus. Interpreted using the paper, the cell subset or site label stands for: FACS-sorted CD3+ TCRalphabeta- TCRVdelta1+ TCRVdelta2- thymocytes. These receptors originate from a boy under two years old who had congenital heart surgery.

This clone was picked up a small number of times. A much larger clone differs from this one at a single base, so this may be a read error. The rearrangement uses TRAV29/DV5 and TRDJ2; D is ambiguous. This CDR3 region has 10 residues. Germline CDR1 is NSMFDY and CDR2 is ISSIKDK. Trimming took 7 bases from V and 9 from J, leaving 10 bases between them. The CDR3 nucleotides read TGTGCAAGACCCTTGCCACAACTCTTCTTT. Translated: CARPLPQLFF. Combining the CDR3 with reference TRAV29/DV5 and TRDJ2 gives the whole variable domain DQQVKQNSPSLSVQEGRISILNCDYTNSMFDYFLWYKKYPAEGPTFLISISSIKDKNEDGRFTVFLNKSAKHLSLHIVPSQPGDSAVYFCARPLPQLFFGKGTQLIVEP.

This rearrangement joins TRDV1 to TRDJ1, with 8 nucleotides matching TRDD3. In germline, CDR1 is TSWWSYY, CDR2 QGS. V shed 1 base, J shed 0 bases, and the junction held 19 bases outside the gene matches. The CDR3 is 21 amino acids. Written as DNA, the CDR3 is TGTGCTCTTGGGGAACCCCCCTCTTCCGTACTGGGGGTCCTGTACACCGATAAACTCATCTTT. Its translation is CALGEPPSSVLGVLYTDKLIF.

This clone was recorded a few times. This sequence joins TRDV1 and TRDJ1; 13 nucleotides align to TRDD3. The CDR3 runs 22 residues. In germline, CDR1 is TSWWSYY, CDR2 QGS. Germline trimming cut 0 bases from V and 7 bases from J; bases unmatched to any gene: 23. The chain's CDR3 is CALGELYWSYGTGGYVAGKLIF. The CDR3 bases are TGTGCTCTTGGGGAACTTTATTGGTCCTACGGGACTGGGGGATACGTGGCCGGTAAACTCATCTTT.